Listed here are 15 T cell receptor beta chains from one sample, sequenced in a study of blood T cell repertoires in COVID-19. The assay was immunoSEQ multiplex PCR, and TCRdb's table has in-frame clones only and misses some. The sample includes around 190,000 clones, about 83% of them seen just once. Sequenced sample: PBMCs or T cells enriched from blood (not recorded which). The receptors were sampled from a man aged 40-49 years with acute COVID-19.

CDR3: CASSPRTAYNEQFF. CDR3 nucleotide sequence: TGTGCCAGCAGCCCAAGGACAGCTTACAATGAGCAGTTCTTC. The genes are TRBV7-2 and TRBJ2-1; a weak D match, TRBD1 (6 bases). The CDR3 runs to 14 residues. Germline V gives CDR1 SGHTA, CDR2 FQGNSA. V lost 5 bases and J 4 bases, leaving 12 bases between the germline ends.

The chain uses TRBV30 and TRBJ2-7; 10 bases line up with TRBD1. The CDR3 spans 15 residues. Germline lookup yields CDR1 GTSNPN and CDR2 SVGIG (reference sequence). V lost 1 base and J lost 3; bases outside the gene matches: 6. The CDR3 protein is CAWSGRDRGIYEQYF. Written as DNA, the CDR3 is TGTGCCTGGAGTGGCCGGGACAGGGGTATCTACGAGCAGTACTTC.

The J gene is TRBJ2-3, the V gene TRBV24-1; 8 bases agree with TRBD2. Germline V gene sequence: CDR1 KGHDR, CDR2 SFDVKD. This CDR3 region has 18 residues. The J segment lost 3 bases and the V segment lost 4 bases, leaving 14 bases of the junction unmatched. The CDR3 region is CATSDPRLARIITDTQYF. The CDR3, as DNA: TGTGCCACCAGTGACCCCCGACTAGCGAGGATAATAACAGATACGCAGTATTTT.

The genes are TRBV19 and TRBJ1-3; 8 bases fit TRBD1. V was clipped by 6 bases and J by 2 bases; unmatched bases: 3. CDR3 length equals 14 residues. Germline V gene sequence: CDR1 LNHDA, CDR2 SQIVND (reference sequence). The CDR3, as DNA: TGTGCCAGTAGACCGGGACAGGCTGGAAACACCATATATTTT. Its translation is CASRPGQAGNTIYF.

The chain joins TRBV10-3 to TRBJ2-1; 11 bases align to TRBD2. Germline trimming cut 10 bases from V and 7 bases from J; bases unmatched to any gene: 18. The CDR3 extends over 17 amino acids. Germline loops: CDR1 ENHRY, CDR2 SYGVKD. CDR3: CATGRKIAGGPGNEQFF. The CDR3 bases are TGTGCCACGGGACGGAAAATAGCGGGAGGGCCCGGAAATGAGCAGTTCTTC.

This clone was detected a few times. The chain combines TRBV2 with TRBJ1-5; no clear D gene. The CDR3 spans 15 residues. Per germline, CDR1 SNHLY and CDR2 FYNNEI. Deletions cut 3 bases from V and 9 bases from J, with 18 bases between. The CDR3 region has the DNA TGTGCCAGCAGTGATATCGCGGGCAGCCAGCGGCCCCAGCATTTT. Translating it yields CASSDIAGSQRPQHF.

This chain connects TRBV5-1 to TRBJ2-7; 7 bases map to TRBD2. Losses at the gene ends were 0 bases for V and 5 bases for J; bases not matched to a gene: 5. CDR3 length equals 14 residues. CDR1 is SGHRS, CDR2 YFSETQ, per germline. CDR3 loop: CASSLAAGVHEQYF. For the CDR3, the DNA is TGCGCCAGCAGCTTGGCTGCGGGAGTCCACGAGCAGTACTTC.

CDR3 sequence reads: CASCRRESSYEQYF. The CDR3 nucleotides are TGTGCCAGCTGCAGACGGGAAAGCTCCTACGAGCAGTACTTC. V gene TRBV5-4 combines with J gene TRBJ2-7, with D tentatively TRBD2 (5 bases). The CDR3 covers 14 residues. V was trimmed by 7 bases and J by 0 bases, leaving 14 bases between them. Germline CDR1 SGHNT, CDR2 YYREEE (reference sequence). The entire variable domain, with the rest obtained from reference TRBV5-4 and TRBJ2-7, is as follows: ETGVTQSPTHLIKTRGQQVTLRCSSQSGHNTVSWYQQALGQGPQFIFQYYREEENGRGNFPPRFSGLQFPNYSSELNVNALELDDSALYLCASCRRESSYEQYFGPGTRLTVT.

The genes are TRBV13 and TRBJ1-1; the match to TRBD1 covers 8 bases. Germline CDR1 and CDR2: PRHDT and FYEKMQ (reference sequence). The CDR3 has 15 amino acids. Trimming at V came to 5 bases and at J to 5 bases, leaving 10 bases not matched to a gene. In DNA, the CDR3 is TGTGCCAGCAGCACCCCAGCAGGGGGCGGGACTGAAGCTTTCTTT. Encoded protein: CASSTPAGGGTEAFF.

V gene TRBV27 combines with J gene TRBJ1-1, with TRBD1 matching 12 bases. Losses at the gene ends were 4 bases for V and 11 bases for J; bases not matched to a gene: 8. The CDR3 runs to 14 residues. The germline V gene encodes CDR1 MNHEY and CDR2 SMNVEV (reference sequence). CDR3 amino acids: CASSSSGQGARAFF. CDR3 in DNA: TGTGCCAGCAGTTCCTCGGGACAGGGGGCGAGGGCTTTCTTT.

In this sample, this clone turned up once. The chain uses TRBV24-1 and TRBJ1-5, with 8 positions matching TRBD1. V was pared by 1 base and J by 2 bases, with 3 bases of the junction left unmatched. The V gene's germline CDR1 is KGHDR and CDR2 SFDVKD. The length of the CDR3 is 16 residues. CDR3 amino acids: CATSDLQGGGNQPQHF. The CDR3 DNA reads as TGTGCCACCAGTGATTTACAGGGGGGCGGCAATCAGCCCCAGCATTTT.

This clone was seen a handful of times. The rearrangement links TRBV30 to TRBJ1-5; D is undetermined. Trimming removed 5 bases at V and 4 bases at J, with 9 bases between. The CDR3 length is 12 residues. CDR1 GTSNPN and CDR2 SVGIG come from the germline V gene (reference sequence). CDR3 loop: CAWGRENQPQHF. In DNA, the CDR3 is TGTGCCTGGGGACGGGAGAATCAGCCCCAGCATTTT.

This chain joins TRBV5-5 and TRBJ1-5; no definite D call. CDR3 length equals 16 residues. Germline V lookup: CDR1 SGHKS, CDR2 YYEKEE (reference sequence). Trimming cost V 0 bases and J 6 bases, with 16 bases left between them. The CDR3 DNA reads TGTGCCAGCAGCTTGGCCCATTCCCTTGCGGGTCAGCCCCAGCATTTT. Translating gives CASSLAHSLAGQPQHF.

V is TRBV27 and J is TRBJ2-1; D remains ambiguous. Germline values: CDR1 MNHEY, CDR2 SMNVEV (reference sequence). V lost 2 bases and J 0 bases, leaving 8 bases between the germline ends. The CDR3 is 15 amino acids. In DNA, the CDR3 is TGTGCCAGCAGTTTAAAATGGAGCTCCTACAATGAGCAGTTCTTC. Translation: CASSLKWSSYNEQFF.

V and J are TRBV9 and TRBJ1-1; TRBD1 is a possible D gene (6 bases). CDR1 is SGDLS and CDR2 is YYNGEE in the germline V gene. The CDR3 contains 15 residues. Trimming removed 5 bases from V and 1 base from J, with 15 bases in between. CDR3 sequence: CASSKTGTPNTEAFF. The CDR3 DNA reads as TGTGCCAGCAGTAAAACCGGGACACCGAACACTGAAGCTTTCTTT.